This T cell receptor beta chain was identified in a study of siplizumab effects on memory and regulatory T cells. TCRdb's copy holds only in-frame clones and misses some; the assay was immunoSEQ multiplex PCR. The data contain over 45,000 clones, about 98% of them singletons. CDR3 length: 12 amino acids. Germline assignment: CDR1 SGHTS and CDR2 YDEGEE. Trimming took 5 bases from V and 4 from J; bases not matched to a gene: 0. This clonotype was obtained from a human donor in good health. The specimen sequenced was naive CD8+ T cells sorted from blood. The J gene is TRBJ2-7, the V gene TRBV5-8; 10 nucleotides align to TRBD2. CDR3 in DNA: TGTGCCAGCAGTAGCGGGGGGTACGAGCAGTACTTC. Translation gives CASSSGGYEQYF.